The entry below gives a single T cell receptor (beta chain) sequence along with its context. It is unclear where the CDR3 begins or ends on the DNA, so no DNA is shown, and the CDR3 is as TCRdb lists it. This record belongs to a study of metastatic and nonmetastatic thyroid tumors. The CDR3 spans 20 residues, counting both ends. Germline assignment: CDR1 PRHDT and CDR2 FYEKMQ (reference sequence). TCRdb re-clonotyped the PCR reads via MiXCR. The sample includes some 19,000 clones, less than 35% of them seen just once. Until they underwent thyroid surgery, no patient had received any treatment. The sequenced sample was adjacent normal tissue. This chain links TRBV13 with TRBJ1-6; the table's D call, TRBD1, has no DNA check behind it. This TCR was sampled from a female donor with papillary thyroid cancer or a benign thyroid nodule (not recorded which). Some clones in this sample may be carry-over from other donors' samples. The CDR3 reads CASSQTGEQFFGPGGSPLHF.